This T cell receptor beta chain derives from a study of blood T cell repertoires in COVID-19. At the level of the study: The United States, Italy and Spain provided the acute and convalescent COVID-19 samples.

The V segment lost 4 bases and the J segment 6 bases; nucleotides outside the gene matches: 5. Per the germline V gene, CDR1 is SQVTM and CDR2 is ANQGSEA. The CDR3 length is 13 residues. Participants came from some 23 US areas, aged about 18 to 89 years. Clinical histories supplied by participants themselves formed the basis of cohort assignment. Original data processing: Estimation of nucleated cell counts was performed using reference gene primer amplification. Measured with immunoSEQ multiplex PCR; TCRdb has only the in-frame clones, and not every one. V, J and clone size are those of that table, while D and trimming were read from the DNA. The sample includes a few hundred thousand clones, 90% of them seen just once.

The chain carries TRBV29-1 and TRBJ2-2; 7 nucleotides agree with TRBD2. The source of this sequence is a man aged 30 to 39 who had recovered from COVID-19. The specimen sequenced was PBMCs or T cells enriched from blood (not recorded which). The CDR3 here is CSVAPRGAGELFF. The CDR3 DNA reads as TGCAGCGTTGCCCCTCGGGGGGCCGGGGAGCTGTTTTTT.